This note documents a single T cell receptor beta chain sequence. Its specificity is unknown. The CDR3 is 15 amino acids. Trimming left V 5 bases short and J 2 bases short, with 15 bases between. Germline CDR1 SGHTA, CDR2 FQGNSA. Primers: 60 Vbeta forward and 13 Jbeta reverse. Original analysis: Around 10 million shared chains were among approximately 87 million unique TCR beta chains counted in a later analysis. Assay used: immunoSEQ multiplex PCR; TCRdb lists only in-frame clones, some missing. The DNA gave D and trimming, while V, J and clone size come from that table. The table includes more than 130,000 clones, about 80% detected once. The data originate from a study of cytomegalovirus exposure and HLA in healthy donors. Turning to the study itself: An earlier analysis identified more than 90 million unique TCR beta sequences in about 200 million T cells. Study results and caveats: Most TCR sequences were seen very rarely across donors, but some public TCRs occurred in many.

The material sequenced was PBMCs. The sequence derives from a middle-aged man in good health and CMV-seropositive. This chain uses TRBV7-2 with TRBJ1-1; possibly TRBD1 for D (6 bases). The CDR3, as DNA: TGTGCCAGCAGCAAGCAGGGGATCGTTAACACTGAAGCTTTCTTT. Amino acid sequence: CASSKQGIVNTEAFF.